This TCR beta chain was found in a study of T cell responses to AZD1222 COVID-19 vaccine. Trimming took off 5 bases at V and 2 bases at J, with 9 bases between the two ends. Per the germline V gene, CDR1 is SEHNR and CDR2 is FQNEAQ (reference sequence). There are 13 residues in the CDR3. General study findings and limits: It was only six AZD1222 recipients who were seropositive at baseline. The breadth and depth of Spike-specific TCRs increased once two AZD1222 doses had been given. Regions left unmutated in variants are reportedly the target of nearly half of spike-specific TCRs.

The assay was immunoSEQ multiplex PCR, and TCRdb's table has in-frame clones only and misses some. The sample records 80,000 to 95,000 clones, roughly 89% being singletons. Note on this clone: What it binds is unknown.

This TCR was sampled from an adult in good health. The chain couples TRBV7-9 to TRBJ1-1, with D hard to call. This sample comprised peripheral blood, obtained on day 0 of MenACWY control vaccination. The CDR3 sequence: CASSPDSNTEAFF. The CDR3, as DNA: TGTGCCAGCAGCCCCGACTCTAACACTGAAGCTTTCTTT.